Included here is one T cell receptor beta chain sequence, with context. This sample was taken from a study of T cell changes during pregnancy in multiple sclerosis. V lost 6 bases, J lost 5 bases, and 16 bases stayed unmatched. CDR3 size: 16 residues. Germline V gene lookup returns CDR1 SGHDT and CDR2 YYEEEE. Method: immunoSEQ multiplex PCR; TCRdb's copy keeps in-frame clones and lacks some. This sample has tens of thousands of clones, with roughly nine tenths found just once. This specimen was peripheral blood, taken before pregnancy. The sequence derives from a female donor with multiple sclerosis, enrolled in a pregnancy study. The chain couples TRBV5-6 to TRBJ2-5; TRBD1 matches at 7 bases. The CDR3 region has the DNA TGTGCCAGCACCATGTTATCCCCACAGGGGCGGGAGACCCAGTACTTC. Protein: CASTMLSPQGRETQYF. The full variable domain, with the rest looked up from reference TRBV5-6 and TRBJ2-5, is DAGVTQSPTHLIKTRGQQVTLRCSPKSGHDTVSWYQQALGQGPQFIFQYYEEEERQRGNFPDRFSGHQFPNYSSELNVNALLLGDSALYLCASTMLSPQGRETQYFGPGTRLLVL.